This T cell receptor beta chain was sequenced during a study of identical twins' blood T cells. This clonotype was seen at least ten times. TCRdb reprocessed the 5' RACE reads with MiXCR, giving one entry per CDR3 protein. The table has hundreds of thousands of distinct CDR3 sequences, approximately 30% seen once. CDR1 and CDR2 from the germline V gene are MNHEY and SVGAGI. The CDR3 extends over 17 amino acids. V was clipped by 0 bases and J by 6 bases; unmatched bases: 6. This TCR was recovered from a woman aged 18-49 years in good health. The sample taken for sequencing was PBMCs. The chain is built from TRBV6-5 and TRBJ2-2; TRBD2 matches at 11 bases. DNA of the CDR3: TGTGCCAGCAGTTACTCTACTAGCGGGAGTAGGCCCGGGGAGCTGTTTTTT. It translates to CASSYSTSGSRPGELFF.